This T cell receptor beta chain is from a study of blood T cell repertoires in COVID-19. Study information: Material from acute and convalescent COVID-19 was sourced from the United States, Italy and Spain. PBMCs, B-cell-depleted T cells, or T cells were the source of the cDNA or gDNA that made up the material.

With 2 bases removed from V and 5 bases from J, the gap between germline ends came to 9 bases. The CDR3 is made up of 13 amino acids. Germline CDR1 is GTSNPN and CDR2 is SVGIG (reference sequence). Per the study methods: Estimation of nucleated cell counts relied on the amplification of reference gene primers. The protocol was immunoSEQ multiplex PCR, while the TCRdb copy is restricted to in-frame clones and leaves out a portion. V and J calls and clone size follow that table, whereas D and trimming were derived from the DNA. The table lists roughly 140,000 clones, approximately 90% of them singletons, with about 28% in the top ten.

The V and J genes are TRBV30 and TRBJ2-2; tentatively, D is TRBD1 (6 bases). Sequencing input: peripheral blood. This clonotype originated in a human donor in a cohort sampled during active COVID-19. The CDR3 DNA follows: TGTGCCTGGAGTCTACAGGGAACCGGGGAGCTGTTTTTT. It is translated as CAWSLQGTGELFF.